One and the same sample provided the 5 T cell receptor beta chains below, sequenced in a study of blood T cell repertoires in COVID-19. Only in-frame clones appear in the TCRdb table, and some are missing; sequencing was by immunoSEQ multiplex PCR. The table has approximately 310,000 clones, approximately 81% seen once. The sequenced sample consisted of PBMCs or T cells enriched from blood (not recorded which). The receptors here all came from a woman aged 30 to 39 who had been exposed to COVID-19.

V gene TRBV20-1 combines with J gene TRBJ1-4; D gene unclear. Germline V gene sequence: CDR1 DFQATT, CDR2 SNEGSKA (reference sequence). This CDR3 is 13 amino acids long. V lost 3 bases and J 5 bases, leaving 10 bases between the germline ends. The CDR3 coding sequence is TGCAGTGCTAGTGGGCCGTACAATGAAAAACTGTTTTTT. Translation gives CSASGPYNEKLFF.

The chain is built from TRBV11-1 and TRBJ2-1; 7 bases fit TRBD1. The CDR3 is 15 residues long. V dropped 1 base and J dropped 3; count of bases not matched to a gene: 3. Per the germline V gene, CDR1 is SGHAT and CDR2 is FQDESV (reference sequence). The CDR3 loop is CASSLGQGYYNEQFF. CDR3 DNA sequence: TGTGCCAGCAGCTTAGGACAGGGATACTACAATGAGCAGTTCTTC. Supplemented by reference TRBV11-1 and TRBJ2-1, the full variable domain reads EAEVAQSPRYKITEKSQAVAFWCDPISGHATLYWYRQILGQGPELLVQFQDESVVDDSQLPKDRFSAERLKGVDSTLKIQPAELGDSAMYLCASSLGQGYYNEQFFGPGTRLTVL.

J is TRBJ1-2 and V is TRBV5-1; D is perhaps TRBD1 (5 bases). CDR1 and CDR2 from the germline V gene are SGHRS and YFSETQ. The CDR3 has 15 residues. Trimming stripped 1 base from V and 2 bases from J, with 12 bases between. CDR3 sequence reads: CASSLSGSGNYGYTF. DNA of the CDR3: TGCGCCAGCAGCTTGAGTGGATCAGGGAACTATGGCTACACCTTC.

The gene calls are TRBV7-3 and TRBJ2-2; 16 nucleotides line up with TRBD2. Germline-derived CDR1 and CDR2 are SGHTA and FQGTGA. This CDR3 region has 19 residues. Trimming removed 3 bases from V and 5 bases from J; junction bases left unmatched: 9. The CDR3 here is CASSFNLGLAGGKTGELFF. Written as DNA, the CDR3 is TGTGCCAGCAGCTTCAATCTGGGACTAGCGGGAGGGAAAACCGGGGAGCTGTTTTTT. The variable domain in full, completed from reference TRBV7-3 and TRBJ2-2, reads GAGVSQTPSNKVTEKGKYVELRCDPISGHTALYWYRQSLGQGPEFLIYFQGTGAADDSGLPNDRFFAVRPEGSVSTLKIQRTERGDSAVYLCASSFNLGLAGGKTGELFFGEGSRLTVL.

This chain uses TRBV2 with TRBJ2-1, with 11 bases fitting TRBD2. This CDR3 contains 13 residues. Germline CDR1 and CDR2: SNHLY and FYNNEI. V trimming: 9 bases; J trimming: 7 bases; junction bases outside the gene matches: 5. The CDR3 spells CARRTSGLNEQFF. The DNA of the CDR3 is TGTGCCAGACGGACTAGCGGGCTTAATGAGCAGTTCTTC.